This TCR beta chain comes out of a study of T cells in Graves' hyperthyroidism and ophthalmopathy. The CDR3 has 14 amino acids. V was cut by 3 bases and J by 6 bases, with 12 bases left in between. Germline values: CDR1 LNHDA, CDR2 SQIVND (reference sequence). This clonotype was picked up a small number of times. Amplification of TCR beta CDR3 regions was performed using RNA transcripts as template. TCR CDR3 underwent first-round RT-PCR with the HTBI primer set. TCRdb called the multiplex PCR reads again in MiXCR, with one record for every CDR3 protein. The table has around 380,000 distinct CDR3 sequences, about 13% seen once.

The source is a man aged 30-40 years with Graves' hyperthyroidism that later progressed to Graves' ophthalmopathy. This chain uses TRBV19 with TRBJ2-1; the D gene is possibly TRBD1 (6 bases). Material: blood. The CDR3 DNA reads TGTGCCAGTAGTATCACAGGGTCCGGCAATGAGCAGTTCTTC. This gives the protein CASSITGSGNEQFF.